The clone carrying this TCR beta chain was counted only a few times. Its antigen remains unknown. The data are from a study of early T cells in non-severe SARS-CoV-2 infection. Study-level information: Sequenced bulk RNA came from whole blood that was unsorted, and chains were unpaired. Study-wide results and limits: Anti-spike CD8 specificities were favored by VDJdb matching, whose results missed private and CD4 specificities.

Trimming took off 7 bases at V and 7 bases at J, with 10 bases between the two ends. CDR3 length: 12 residues. Germline V gene data show CDR1 as WNHNN and CDR2 as SYGVQD (reference sequence). Individual cDNA molecules each received unique molecular identifiers attached to them. Each CDR3 protein gets one entry after TCRdb re-called the 5' RACE reads with MiXCR. The repertoire holds 50,000 to 80,000 distinct CDR3 sequences, around 4.6% seen once, with 4.5% to 5.5% in the top ten. Sequences were obtained from whole blood. This receptor was taken from an adult who was a healthcare worker with PCR-confirmed SARS-CoV-2 infection or an uninfected control (not recorded which). The V gene is TRBV10-1, the J gene TRBJ2-2, with D uncertain. The CDR3 DNA reads as TGCGCCAGCAAACACTCGGGCGGGGAGCTGTTTTTT. Its protein product is CASKHSGGELFF.